The next 9 T cell receptor beta chains were all read from a single sample in a study of T cells in Graves' hyperthyroidism and ophthalmopathy. RNA transcripts yielded amplified TCR beta CDR3 regions. An initial round of RT-PCR targeting the TCR CDR3 relied on the HTBI primer set. TCRdb fed the multiplex PCR reads into MiXCR, producing one record per CDR3 protein. The data hold about 380,000 distinct CDR3 sequences, with around 18% observed a single time. Sequencing input: blood. All receptors come from a man between 18 and 35 years old with Graves' ophthalmopathy.

In this sample, this clonotype turned up many times. The chain recombines TRBV12-3 or TRBV12-4 with TRBJ1-5; 7 nucleotides align to TRBD1. V lost 1 base and J lost 6; bases outside the gene matches: 6. The CDR3 covers 15 residues. CDR3 bases: TGTGCCAGCAGTTTAGAAGGCAGGGGGGGTCAGCCCCAGCATTTT. It is translated as CASSLEGRGGQPQHF.

This clonotype occurred a few times. The chain links TRBV19 to TRBJ1-1; D possibly corresponds to TRBD1 (5 bases). The length of the CDR3 is 17 residues. Per germline, CDR1 LNHDA and CDR2 SQIVND (reference sequence). Trimming removed 3 bases at V and 3 bases at J, with 20 bases between. In DNA form, the CDR3 reads TGTGCCAGTAGTATGGGTTGGTGGAGTCGGGGGGACACTGAAGCTTTCTTT. It codes for CASSMGWWSRGDTEAFF. The whole variable domain, filled in from reference TRBV19 and TRBJ1-1, reads DGGITQSPKYLFRKEGQNVTLSCEQNLNHDAMYWYRQDPGQGLRLIYYSQIVNDFQKGDIAEGYSVSREKKESFPLTVTSAQKNPTAFYLCASSMGWWSRGDTEAFFGQGTRLTVV.

This clonotype was recorded a few times. J is TRBJ2-2 and V is TRBV6-5; D may be TRBD2 (6 bases). V was shortened by 0 bases and J by 7 bases, with 21 bases between the two germline ends. The length of the CDR3 is 18 residues. Looked up from germline, CDR1 is MNHEY and CDR2 is SVGAGI. The chain's CDR3 is CASSYSRLLALRIGELFF. CDR3 coding DNA: TGTGCCAGCAGTTACTCGAGGCTACTAGCTTTAAGAATCGGGGAGCTGTTTTTT.

This chain joins TRBV5-4 and TRBJ2-2; D perhaps matches TRBD2 (7 bases). The CDR3 has 15 residues. The V gene lost 0 bases and the J gene lost 4 bases, with 10 bases spanning the gap. The germline CDR1 and CDR2 sequences are SGHNT and YYREEE (reference sequence). The DNA of the CDR3 is TGTGCCAGCAGCTTGGCGGGGGGCACCACCGGGGAGCTGTTTTTT. Amino acid sequence: CASSLAGGTTGELFF.

This clonotype was found many times. The chain couples TRBV3-1 to TRBJ2-6; D gene ambiguous. The length of the CDR3 is 15 residues. Per the germline V gene, CDR1 is LGHDT and CDR2 is YNNKEL (reference sequence). Trimming removed 1 base at V and 3 bases at J, with 7 bases between. Here the CDR3 reads CASSQGQDGANVLTF. The DNA for the CDR3 is TGTGCCAGCAGCCAAGGACAAGATGGGGCCAACGTCCTGACTTTC. The full variable domain, its missing parts supplied by reference TRBV3-1 and TRBJ2-6, is DTAVSQTPKYLVTQMGNDKSIKCEQNLGHDTMYWYKQDSKKFLKIMFSYNNKELIINETVPNRFSPKSPDKAHLNLHINSLELGDSAVYFCASSQGQDGANVLTFGAGSRLTVL.

This clonotype was seen only a few times. The chain joins TRBV4-1 to TRBJ1-2, with D uncertain. In germline, CDR1 is MGHRA, CDR2 YSYEKL. This CDR3 is 13 amino acids long. The ends were cut back, 4 bases at V and 8 bases at J, with 14 bases in the middle. CDR3: CASSRFTAGGYTF. In nucleotides, the CDR3 is TGCGCCAGCAGCCGATTCACGGCCGGCGGCTACACCTTC.

This clonotype was seen only a few times. The rearrangement uses TRBV15 and TRBJ2-6; D is uncertain. CDR1 and CDR2 (germline): LNHNV, YYDKDF (reference sequence). This CDR3 has 13 amino acids. CDR3 residues: CATLGLGANVLTF. DNA for the CDR3: TGTGCGACCCTTGGGCTCGGGGCCAACGTCCTGACTTTC.

This clonotype was seen at least ten times. The chain joins TRBV15 to TRBJ1-6; a weak D match, TRBD1 (6 bases). In germline, CDR1 is LNHNV, CDR2 YYDKDF (reference sequence). V gave up 1 base and J gave up 8 bases, with 12 bases separating them. The length of the CDR3 is 15 residues. The CDR3 here is CATSRVGGLDSPLHF. In nucleotides, the CDR3 is TGTGCCACCAGCAGAGTGGGGGGGCTCGATTCACCCCTCCACTTT.

This clonotype was seen only a few times. This chain uses TRBV20-1 with TRBJ1-1; D gene ambiguous. V lost 2 bases and J 1 base, leaving 11 bases between the germline ends. Germline assignment: CDR1 DFQATT and CDR2 SNEGSKA (reference sequence). The CDR3 contains 14 residues. The CDR3, as DNA: TGCAGTGCTAGACCCTTTGCTTCGAACACTGAAGCTTTCTTT. It translates to CSARPFASNTEAFF.